One sample yielded the 26 T cell receptor beta chains listed below, sequenced in a study of Graves' ophthalmopathy and Graves' hyperthyroidism. Amplification of the TCR beta CDR3 regions used RNA transcripts (as template). HTBI primers served in a first-round RT-PCR, which a second-round multiplex PCR followed. TCRdb re-analysed the multiplex PCR reads in MiXCR, keeping a single row per CDR3 protein. The sample records some 150,000 distinct CDR3 sequences, about two fifths being singletons. The sample consisted of peripheral blood. All receptors come from a young man with Graves' ophthalmopathy.

The chain recombines TRBV6-5 with TRBJ1-3; D is perhaps TRBD1 (6 bases). This CDR3 has 16 amino acids. The germline V gene encodes CDR1 MNHEY and CDR2 SVGAGI. V lost 0 bases, J lost 4 bases, and 13 bases lay in between. CDR3 loop: CASSYSGRGRGNTIYF. CDR3 nucleotides: TGTGCCAGCAGTTACTCGGGCAGGGGCCGCGGAAACACCATATATTTT.

The sample holds one count of this clonotype. V is TRBV12-3 or TRBV12-4 and J is TRBJ2-7; possibly TRBD1 or TRBD2 for D (5 bases each). V lost 6 bases, J lost 4 bases, and 16 bases lay in between. The CDR3 runs to 14 residues. The CDR3 protein is CASSLQGREYEQYF. The DNA for the CDR3 is TGTGCCAGCAGCCTGCAGGGACGCGAATACGAGCAGTACTTC.

CDR3 amino acids: CSVSLTGGLQETQYF. In DNA, the CDR3 is TGCAGCGTCTCATTGACAGGGGGCCTCCAAGAGACCCAGTACTTC. The genes are TRBV29-1 and TRBJ2-5; 10 nucleotides match TRBD1. CDR1 SQVTM and CDR2 ANQGSEA come from the germline V gene. This CDR3 comprises 15 residues. Trimming removed 6 bases from V and 1 base from J; junction bases left unmatched: 8.

This clonotype was seen repeatedly, ten times or more. The rearrangement links TRBV29-1 to TRBJ1-1; D gene uncertain. The CDR3 contains 16 residues. Trimming left V 5 bases short and J 4 bases short, with 23 bases between. Germline V gene sequence: CDR1 SQVTM, CDR2 ANQGSEA. As DNA, the CDR3 is TGCAGCGTTCCGGGATGGGTAACGGGGAGTGGCACTGAAGCTTTCTTT. Protein sequence: CSVPGWVTGSGTEAFF.

The J gene is TRBJ2-5, the V gene TRBV2; no reliable D call. The CDR3 has 13 amino acids. Trimming shortened V by 4 bases and J by 5 bases, and 11 bases separated the two germline ends. Germline CDR1 SNHLY, CDR2 FYNNEI. The CDR3 coding sequence is TGTGCCAGCAGTGTGGCTGCGGCGGAGACCCAGTACTTC. This translates into CASSVAAAETQYF.

The chain has TRBV6-2 or TRBV6-3 and TRBJ2-2; D is undetermined. V was trimmed by 8 bases and J by 2 bases, leaving 15 bases between them. Per the germline V gene, CDR1 is MNHEY and CDR2 is SVGEGT. This CDR3 is 15 amino acids long. CDR3 sequence reads: CASARHDINTGELFF. CDR3 DNA sequence: TGTGCCAGCGCCCGGCACGATATCAACACCGGGGAGCTGTTTTTT.

The J gene is TRBJ2-7, the V gene TRBV28; D ambiguous. This CDR3 is built from 14 residues. Germline lookup yields CDR1 MDHEN and CDR2 SYDVKM. The V and J ends lost 4 bases and 0 bases respectively, with 10 bases between them. CDR3: CASSSKRSSYEQYF. Written as DNA, the CDR3 is TGTGCCAGCAGTTCAAAGAGGAGCTCCTACGAGCAGTACTTC.

CDR3 nucleotide sequence: TGTGCCAGCAGTCGTCGTCCGGGACAGGGCTCTTCACCCCTCCACTTT. It codes for CASSRRPGQGSSPLHF. This chain connects TRBV6-1 to TRBJ1-6; 9 bases line up with TRBD1. The germline V gene has CDR1 MNHNS and CDR2 SASEGT. V trimming: 5 bases; J trimming: 9 bases; junction bases outside the gene matches: 11. This CDR3 comprises 16 residues.

There are many counts of this clonotype. The chain recombines TRBV5-1 with TRBJ1-5; the D gene is possibly TRBD1 (6 bases). Deletions cut 4 bases from V and 4 bases from J, with 15 bases between. The length of the CDR3 is 15 residues. The germline gives CDR1 SGHRS, CDR2 YFSETQ. The CDR3 DNA follows: TGCGCCAGCAGCACTTCAGGGGATATAAATCAGCCCCAGCATTTT. This translates into CASSTSGDINQPQHF.

This chain uses TRBV7-2 with TRBJ2-7, with D possibly TRBD1 on 5 matching bases. CDR1 and CDR2 from the germline V gene are SGHTA and FQGNSA. The CDR3 sequence is 14 residues long. The V and J ends lost 5 bases and 2 bases respectively, with 13 bases between them. The CDR3 bases are TGTGCCAGCAGCCTAGTGGGGCAGACCTACGAGCAGTACTTC. Translated: CASSLVGQTYEQYF.

The chain uses TRBV5-1 and TRBJ1-3; a possible D gene is TRBD1 (5 bases). The germline gives CDR1 SGHRS, CDR2 YFSETQ. CDR3 length equals 17 residues. The V end was cut by 0 bases, the J end by 0 bases, with 13 bases between. In DNA form, the CDR3 reads TGCGCCAGCAGCTTGGGGCAGGGAATGGCCTCTGGAAACACCATATATTTT. This gives the protein CASSLGQGMASGNTIYF.

V gene TRBV6-1 combines with J gene TRBJ2-5; either TRBD1 or TRBD2 may supply D (5 bases each). The germline V gene encodes CDR1 MNHNS and CDR2 SASEGT. Trimming removed 6 bases from V and 4 bases from J, with 24 bases in between. CDR3 length: 17 residues. The CDR3 DNA follows: TGTGCCAGCAGCAGGGAGAGGTTCTGGGGTCAGGGAGAGACCCAGTACTTC. Its translation is CASSRERFWGQGETQYF.

This chain links TRBV28 with TRBJ1-5; TRBD1 matches 8 bases. CDR1 and CDR2 from the germline V gene are MDHEN and SYDVKM. The CDR3 covers 13 residues. V lost 8 bases and J lost 6; bases outside the gene matches: 6. CDR3 sequence: CASHRTGSQPQHF. CDR3 DNA: TGTGCCAGCCACAGGACAGGGAGTCAGCCCCAGCATTTT.

This clonotype was counted many times. The chain uses TRBV7-3 and TRBJ2-3; no definite D call. CDR3 length: 15 amino acids. Germline assignment: CDR1 SGHTA and CDR2 FQGTGA. The V end was cut by 5 bases, the J end by 2 bases, with 14 bases between. The CDR3 nucleotides are TGTGCCAGCAGCCCTAGACAAGCTTTCACAGATACGCAGTATTTT. Its protein is CASSPRQAFTDTQYF.

This chain links TRBV5-1 with TRBJ2-7, with D perhaps given as TRBD1 or TRBD2 (5 bases each). This CDR3 contains 16 residues. The V end lost 0 bases, the J end lost 0 bases, and 13 bases lay between the germline ends. CDR1 is SGHRS, CDR2 YFSETQ, per germline. The CDR3 protein is CASSLDRDLSSYEQYF. Written as DNA, the CDR3 is TGCGCCAGCAGCTTGGATCGGGACCTGAGCTCCTACGAGCAGTACTTC.

The CDR3 sequence is CSGQRAGGGEQYF. The DNA for the CDR3 is TGCAGCGGCCAGCGGGCAGGGGGGGGCGAGCAGTACTTC. V and J are TRBV29-1 and TRBJ2-7, with D possibly being TRBD1 or TRBD2 (7 bases each). The CDR3 has 13 residues. V was trimmed by 7 bases and J by 6 bases, leaving 19 bases between them. Germline V CDR1 and CDR2: SQVTM, ANQGSEA.

This clonotype appeared many times. V usage is TRBV19 and J usage is TRBJ2-7; 10 bases are shared with TRBD1. The CDR3 loop spans 15 amino acids. V shed 1 base, J shed 4 bases, and the junction held 4 bases outside the gene matches. Germline CDR1 and CDR2: LNHDA and SQIVND (reference sequence). The CDR3 region is CASSIGLGQGYEQYF. In DNA, the CDR3 is TGTGCCAGTAGTATAGGACTGGGACAGGGGTACGAGCAGTACTTC. The full variable domain, its missing parts supplied by reference TRBV19 and TRBJ2-7, is DGGITQSPKYLFRKEGQNVTLSCEQNLNHDAMYWYRQDPGQGLRLIYYSQIVNDFQKGDIAEGYSVSREKKESFPLTVTSAQKNPTAFYLCASSIGLGQGYEQYFGPGTRLTVT.

This clonotype has ten or more counts. This chain links TRBV4-1 with TRBJ2-7; a weak D match, TRBD1 (6 bases). Looked up from germline, CDR1 is MGHRA and CDR2 is YSYEKL. The CDR3 is 15 amino acids. Trimming stripped 0 bases from V and 2 bases from J, with 11 bases between. The CDR3 loop reads CASSQDQAGAYEQYF. The DNA for the CDR3 is TGCGCCAGCAGCCAAGATCAGGCAGGGGCCTACGAGCAGTACTTC.

This clonotype was recorded a few times. The chain combines TRBV12-3 or TRBV12-4 with TRBJ2-5, with a tentative D call TRBD2 (5 bases). V lost 6 bases to trimming and J lost 4 bases, with 18 bases between them. This CDR3 region has 15 residues. In nucleotides, the CDR3 is TGTGCCAGCAGACTGCGGACTCGGGGTCGAGAGACCCAGTACTTC. It codes for CASRLRTRGRETQYF.

This rearrangement joins TRBV28 to TRBJ2-7; TRBD2 matches 9 bases. Germline CDR1 is MDHEN and CDR2 is SYDVKM. The V and J ends lost 6 bases and 4 bases, in that order; junction bases with no gene match: 10. There are 15 residues in the CDR3. CDR3 sequence: CASSAIGAGGYEQYF. The CDR3 coding sequence is TGTGCCAGCAGCGCCATTGGGGCGGGAGGGTACGAGCAGTACTTC.

There are many counts of this clonotype. The chain combines TRBV5-5 with TRBJ2-5; 9 bases line up with TRBD2. CDR3 length: 15 amino acids. V was pared by 2 bases and J by 1 base, with 3 bases of the junction left unmatched. Germline V gene data show CDR1 as SGHKS and CDR2 as YYEKEE (reference sequence). The CDR3 DNA sequence: TGTGCCAGCAGCTTTCGCGGGAGGGCCCAAGAGACCCAGTACTTC. It is translated as CASSFRGRAQETQYF. Full variable domain (outside the CDR3, taken from reference TRBV5-5 and TRBJ2-5): DAGVTQSPTHLIKTRGQQVTLRCSPISGHKSVSWYQQVLGQGPQFIFQYYEKEERGRGNFPDRFSARQFPNYSSELNVNALLLGDSALYLCASSFRGRAQETQYFGPGTRLLVL.

This clonotype appeared many times. V usage is TRBV12-3 or TRBV12-4 and J usage is TRBJ2-7; 8 bases are shared with TRBD1. Trimming cost V 6 bases and J 4 bases; bases outside gene matches: 11. There are 15 residues in the CDR3. Written as DNA, the CDR3 is TGTGCCAGCAGCCGAGGACAGGGTTTAGCTTACGAGCAGTACTTC. It translates to CASSRGQGLAYEQYF.

This clonotype was seen at least ten times. The chain employs TRBV6-2 or TRBV6-3 and TRBJ2-7, with 10 bases matching TRBD1. Looked up from germline, CDR1 is MNHEY and CDR2 is SVGEGT. The CDR3 length is 18 residues. The junction had 10 bases not matched to a gene; V was cut back by 2 bases and J by 0 bases. CDR3: CASSYKGQGENYSYEQYF. The DNA of the CDR3 is TGTGCCAGCAGTTACAAAGGACAGGGGGAAAATTACTCCTACGAGCAGTACTTC.

This clonotype is categorized as medium-sized. This chain uses TRBV6-2 or TRBV6-3 with TRBJ2-7; D is uncertain. CDR3 length: 15 residues. V was cut by 5 bases and J by 2 bases, with 16 bases left in between. Germline V gene sequence: CDR1 MNHEY, CDR2 SVGEGT. CDR3 nucleotides: TGTGCCAGCAGTACTTTGAAGAACCAACCCTACGAGCAGTACTTC. Translated: CASSTLKNQPYEQYF.

This clonotype was picked up a small number of times. The J gene is TRBJ2-7, the V gene TRBV29-1, with a weak D call TRBD2 (6 bases). V dropped 5 bases and J dropped 3 bases, with 14 bases sitting between them. Germline V lookup: CDR1 SQVTM, CDR2 ANQGSEA. CDR3 length equals 13 residues. The CDR3 here is CSVRLGEDYEQYF. CDR3 DNA sequence: TGCAGCGTTCGACTAGGGGAGGACTACGAGCAGTACTTC.

DNA of the CDR3: TGTGCCAGCGAGGGGACTAGCGGGGGGATCGGGGAGCTGTTTTTT. Its protein is CASEGTSGGIGELFF. This sequence joins TRBV28 and TRBJ2-2; 15 bases map to TRBD2. The CDR3 consists of 15 residues. Germline V lookup: CDR1 MDHEN, CDR2 SYDVKM. Trimming took 8 bases from V and 7 from J; bases not matched to a gene: 5. Full variable domain (remainder filled in from reference TRBV28 and TRBJ2-2): DVKVTQSSRYLVKRTGEKVFLECVQDMDHENMFWYRQDPGLGLRLIYFSYDVKMKEKGDIPEGYSVSREKKERFSLILESASTNQTSMYLCASEGTSGGIGELFFGEGSRLTVL.